The 23 T cell receptor beta chains reported below all come from one sample, sequenced in a study of sequential checkpoint blockade in melanoma. TCRdb keeps only in-frame clones here, not all; method: immunoSEQ multiplex PCR. There are 4,500 to 6,000 clones in the sample; approximately 40% occur only once, and roughly 8.4% lies in the top ten. The treatment is: randomized to nivolumab then ipilimumab (arm A) or the reverse (arm B). The sequenced sample was tumor tissue (inferred from file names), obtained from a patient given nivolumab and ipilimumab in sequence. The receptors here all came from a human donor with melanoma.

The chain is built from TRBV19 and TRBJ1-5; D perhaps matches TRBD1 (6 bases). The V gene's germline CDR1 is LNHDA and CDR2 SQIVND (reference sequence). This CDR3 comprises 16 residues. V lost 5 bases and J 5 bases, leaving 19 bases between the germline ends. CDR3 nucleotides: TGTGCCAGTAGTCCGCCAGGGGTTGGGAGTTATCAGCCCCAGCATTTT. Translated, it gives CASSPPGVGSYQPQHF.

The chain is built from TRBV23-1 and TRBJ2-1, with TRBD2 matching 9 bases. TRBV23-1 falls under the ORF class, with uncertain function. CDR3 length: 15 residues. V gave up 6 bases and J gave up 7 bases; unmatched junction bases: 10. The CDR3 nucleotides are TGCGCCAGCAGCATCATTAGCGGGAGCGGAAATGAGCAGTTCTTC. Its translation: CASSIISGSGNEQFF.

This sequence joins TRBV18 and TRBJ1-2; a weak D match, TRBD1 (5 bases). The V gene's germline CDR1 is KGHSH and CDR2 LQKENI. The CDR3 is 15 residues long. V was cut by 0 bases and J by 3 bases, with 11 bases left in between. CDR3 sequence reads: CASSPPTGRDYGYTF. Here the CDR3 DNA reads TGTGCCAGCTCACCACCGACGGGCAGGGACTATGGCTACACCTTC.

The chain is built from TRBV30 and TRBJ1-1; a possible D gene is TRBD1 (5 bases). CDR3 length: 12 amino acids. Looked up from germline, CDR1 is GTSNPN and CDR2 is SVGIG (reference sequence). Trimming took 4 bases from V and 1 from J, leaving 7 bases between them. Here the CDR3 DNA reads TGTGCCTGGAACGGGGGGAACACTGAAGCTTTCTTT. Its protein product is CAWNGGNTEAFF.

This clone was detected only once. J is TRBJ2-3 and V is TRBV28; 10 nucleotides line up with TRBD1. The CDR3 is 19 amino acids. Germline CDR1 MDHEN, CDR2 SYDVKM. V lost 4 bases and J lost 2; bases outside the gene matches: 15. As DNA, the CDR3 is TGTGCCAGCAGTTCTAACAAAATACCGGGACAGGGGCACACAGATACGCAGTATTTT. Translation: CASSSNKIPGQGHTDTQYF.

This clone has a handful of counts. The chain couples TRBV28 to TRBJ1-2; TRBD1 is a possible D gene (6 bases). The CDR3 covers 16 residues. V was cut by 3 bases and J by 2 bases, with 16 bases left in between. Germline V lookup: CDR1 MDHEN, CDR2 SYDVKM. The CDR3 DNA is TGTGCCAGCAGTTTCTTGTCGGGGGGCAGGAACTATGGCTACACCTTC. Translating gives CASSFLSGGRNYGYTF.

The CDR3 nucleotides read TGTGCCAGCAATCTCGGGGAAGGGGACTATGGCTACACCTTC. Its protein product is CASNLGEGDYGYTF. The chain employs TRBV25-1 and TRBJ1-2; a weak D match, TRBD1 (5 bases). Germline V gives CDR1 MGHDK, CDR2 SYGVNS. CDR3 size: 14 residues. V was shortened by 7 bases and J by 3 bases, with 15 bases between the two germline ends.

The rearrangement uses TRBV6-7 and TRBJ2-2, with D possibly TRBD2 on 7 matching bases. TRBV6-7 is classed as an ORF, of uncertain function. V gave up 7 bases and J gave up 2 bases, with 14 bases separating them. CDR3 length: 15 residues. The CDR3 sequence is CASTERGGNTGELFF. CDR3 sequence (DNA): TGTGCCAGCACCGAAAGGGGGGGAAACACCGGGGAGCTGTTTTTT.

This chain links TRBV28 with TRBJ1-4; D is perhaps TRBD1 (5 bases). The CDR3 consists of 15 residues. Per the germline V gene, CDR1 is MDHEN and CDR2 is SYDVKM. V lost 1 base, J lost 5 bases, and 11 bases lay in between. The CDR3 DNA follows: TGTGCCAGCAGTTTATCAGGGACCGGGAATGAAAAACTGTTTTTT. Translating it yields CASSLSGTGNEKLFF.

The CDR3 sequence: CAWSWGPRETQYF. CDR3 nucleotide sequence: TGTGCCTGGAGTTGGGGCCCGAGGGAGACCCAGTACTTC. The chain combines TRBV30 with TRBJ2-5, with D tentatively TRBD1 (5 bases). CDR1 GTSNPN and CDR2 SVGIG come from the germline V gene (reference sequence). Trimming took 2 bases from V and 5 from J, leaving 12 bases between them. The CDR3 has 13 amino acids.

This chain joins TRBV28 and TRBJ2-7, with 7 bases identical to TRBD2. The CDR3 is made up of 17 amino acids. Germline loops: CDR1 MDHEN, CDR2 SYDVKM. Germline trimming cut 2 bases from V and 2 bases from J; bases unmatched to any gene: 12. The CDR3 reads CASSLPRPAGAAYEQYF. DNA for the CDR3: TGTGCCAGCAGTTTACCCAGGCCGGCGGGAGCGGCCTACGAGCAGTACTTC.

V is TRBV19 and J is TRBJ2-1; no clear D. The CDR3 spans 15 residues. Germline V CDR1 and CDR2: LNHDA, SQIVND (reference sequence). V lost 3 bases and J lost 7, with 16 bases in between. CDR3 loop: CASSISKYGNNEQFF. The CDR3 DNA reads as TGTGCCAGTAGTATCTCGAAGTACGGTAATAATGAGCAGTTCTTC.

This clone is labeled medium-sized (0.01 to 0.1%). V is TRBV12-2 and J is TRBJ2-1; TRBD1, the table's D call, was not compared with the DNA. TRBV12-2 is noted as a pseudogene. The CDR3 consists of 15 residues. CDR3 sequence reads: CAYSSPGTGGEEQFF. CDR3 coding DNA: TGTGCCTATTCAAGCCCCGGGACAGGGGGCGAAGAGCAGTTCTTC.

There are a few counts of this clone. J is TRBJ2-5 and V is TRBV23-1; TRBD1 might be the D (6 bases). TRBV23-1 is identified as an open reading frame with a role that is uncertain. This CDR3 is built from 16 residues. V lost 6 bases and J 4 bases, leaving 21 bases between the germline ends. The CDR3 region has the DNA TGCGCCAGCAGCTTGGCGCTGGGGGCTGTCGGAGAGACCCAGTACTTC. The encoded protein is CASSLALGAVGETQYF.

This chain connects TRBV5-1 to TRBJ2-3, with 8 positions matching TRBD1. This CDR3 is built from 15 residues. Germline V gives CDR1 SGHRS, CDR2 YFSETQ. J gave up 2 bases and V 0 bases, and 2 bases lay outside the gene matches. DNA for the CDR3: TGCGCCAGCAGCTTGGGACAGGGGATCACAGATACGCAGTATTTT. Protein: CASSLGQGITDTQYF.

This clone occurred a few times. The chain joins TRBV7-8 to TRBJ2-7; 11 bases fit TRBD2. Germline V gene sequence: CDR1 SGHVS, CDR2 FQNEAQ. This CDR3 comprises 15 residues. V was pared by 4 bases and J by 2 bases, with 4 bases of the junction left unmatched. CDR3 loop: CASSSTSGRTYEQYF. CDR3 DNA sequence: TGTGCCAGCAGCTCTACTAGCGGGAGAACCTACGAGCAGTACTTC.

The chain uses TRBV10-3 and TRBJ2-7, with 8 positions matching TRBD2. This CDR3 has 15 residues. The V segment lost 0 bases and the J segment 6 bases; nucleotides outside the gene matches: 7. The germline CDR1 and CDR2 sequences are ENHRY and SYGVKD. CDR3 region: CAISESAGEVGEQYF. For the CDR3, the DNA is TGTGCCATCAGTGAGTCAGCGGGAGAGGTGGGCGAGCAGTACTTC.

This clone was counted between two and nine times. The chain carries TRBV9 and TRBJ1-2, with 9 bases matching TRBD1. There are 16 residues in the CDR3. V gave up 6 bases and J gave up 4 bases; unmatched junction bases: 13. CDR1 is SGDLS and CDR2 is YYNGEE in the germline V gene. CDR3 residues: CASTATFDRGGYGYTF. In DNA form, the CDR3 reads TGTGCCAGCACAGCCACCTTCGACAGGGGGGGCTATGGCTACACCTTC. The whole variable domain, filled in from reference TRBV9 and TRBJ1-2, reads DSGVTQTPKHLITATGQRVTLRCSPRSGDLSVYWYQQSLDQGLQFLIQYYNGEERAKGNILERFSAQQFPDLHSELNLSSLELGDSALYFCASTATFDRGGYGYTFGSGTRLTVV.

This clone was counted only a few times. The chain combines TRBV30 with TRBJ1-2, with TRBD1 matching over 7 bases. The CDR3 runs 13 residues. Germline V lookup: CDR1 GTSNPN, CDR2 SVGIG (reference sequence). CDR3 in amino acids: CVTLHRGEDGYTF. CDR3 DNA: TGTGTAACCCTCCACAGGGGTGAGGATGGCTACACCTTC.

The rearrangement joins TRBV19 to TRBJ1-1; D remains ambiguous. Germline values: CDR1 LNHDA, CDR2 SQIVND (reference sequence). The CDR3 is 16 residues long. Deletions cut 4 bases from V and 2 bases from J, with 17 bases between. In nucleotides, the CDR3 is TGTGCCAGTAGTACCTCGAAAACAGAGTTTAACACTGAAGCTTTCTTT. It is translated as CASSTSKTEFNTEAFF.

This clone occurred a few times. The chain links TRBV11-3 to TRBJ2-3, with D possibly matching TRBD1 (5 bases). V was trimmed by 5 bases and J by 2 bases, leaving 14 bases between them. Germline CDR1 reads SGHNT; CDR2 reads YENEEA. CDR3 length: 15 residues. As DNA, the CDR3 is TGTGCCAGCAGCCGAGACAGACCAACCACAGATACGCAGTATTTT. As protein: CASSRDRPTTDTQYF. The full variable domain, in which reference TRBV11-3 and TRBJ2-3 provide the parts outside the CDR3, is EAGVVQSPRYKIIEKKQPVAFWCNPISGHNTLYWYLQNLGQGPELLIRYENEEAVDDSQLPKDRFSAERLKGVDSTLKIQPAELGDSAVYLCASSRDRPTTDTQYFGPGTRLTVL.

The table lists this clone with a few counts. The chain is built from TRBV19 and TRBJ2-5; D is unclear. The germline CDR1 and CDR2 sequences are LNHDA and SQIVND (reference sequence). The CDR3 runs 11 residues. The V end lost 6 bases, the J end lost 3 bases, and 5 bases lay between the germline ends. CDR3 protein: CASSEEETQYF. The CDR3 coding sequence is TGTGCCAGTAGCGAGGAAGAGACCCAGTACTTC.

The J gene is TRBJ1-2, the V gene TRBV29-1; TRBD1 matches 7 bases. This CDR3 region has 14 residues. Trimming took 6 bases from V and 6 from J; bases not matched to a gene: 13. From germline, CDR1 is SQVTM and CDR2 ANQGSEA. Here the CDR3 reads CSVSPTGVGNGYTF. The CDR3 nucleotides are TGCAGCGTAAGCCCCACAGGGGTCGGGAATGGCTACACCTTC. The whole variable domain, filled in from reference TRBV29-1 and TRBJ1-2, reads SAVISQKPSRDICQRGTSLTIQCQVDSQVTMMFWYRQQPGQSLTLIATANQGSEATYESGFVIDKFPISRPNLTFSTLTVSNMSPEDSSIYLCSVSPTGVGNGYTFGSGTRLTVV.